This TCR beta chain was profiled in a study of blood T cell repertoires in COVID-19. Study in general: Nucleic acid was either cDNA or gDNA, and it came from T cells, B-cell-depleted T cells, or PBMCs.

Original processing notes: The authors estimated nucleated cell counts from reference gene primer amplification. TCRdb's table, derived via immunoSEQ multiplex PCR, lists solely in-frame clones and lacks some. Clonal size and the V and J genes are those of that table, whereas D and trimming came from the DNA. The table includes 300,000 to 400,000 clones, around 86% detected once. Trimming cost V 4 bases and J 5 bases; bases outside gene matches: 4. Germline V CDR1 and CDR2: SGHTA, FQGNSA. The CDR3 loop spans 14 amino acids. The rearrangement joins TRBV7-2 to TRBJ1-5; 8 bases line up with TRBD1. The sequencing sample was made of peripheral blood. The sequence was collected from a woman aged 45-59 years with COVID-19, enrolled during active disease. The CDR3, as DNA: TGTGCCAGCAGCTCCGGGACAGGCCATCAGCCCCAGCATTTT. Translating gives CASSSGTGHQPQHF. Using reference TRBV7-2 and TRBJ1-5 for the parts outside the CDR3, the full variable domain is GAGVSQSPSNKVTEKGKDVELRCDPISGHTALYWYRQSLGQGLEFLIYFQGNSAPDKSGLPSDRFSAERTGGSVSTLTIQRTQQEDSAVYLCASSSGTGHQPQHFGDGTRLSIL.